The 8 T cell receptor beta chains reported below all come from one sample, sequenced in a study of shared clonotypes between healthy human individuals. Assay used: immunoSEQ multiplex PCR; TCRdb lists only in-frame clones, some missing. The data show 550,000 to 700,000 clones, about three quarters seen once. Sequencing used memory CD4+ T cells sorted from blood. Subset: CD45RA-negative fraction. Receptor source: a woman aged 25 to 39 in good health.

V usage is TRBV23-1 and J usage is TRBJ2-1, with TRBD1 as a possible D gene (5 bases). TRBV23-1 is noted as an ORF with a role that remains uncertain. This CDR3 spans 13 amino acids. Trimming shortened V by 4 bases and J by 9 bases, and 13 bases separated the two germline ends. Here the CDR3 DNA reads TGCGCCAGCAGTCCCACCAACAGGTCTGAGCAGTTCTTC. It encodes CASSPTNRSEQFF.

This chain joins TRBV10-2 and TRBJ1-5, with a tentative D call TRBD1 (5 bases). V lost 2 bases and J 6 bases, leaving 20 bases between the germline ends. Germline V CDR1 and CDR2: WSHSY, SAAADI. The CDR3 has 17 residues. The CDR3 spells CASSETNQGGGGQPQHF. In nucleotides, the CDR3 is TGCGCCAGCAGTGAGACCAACCAAGGCGGCGGGGGTCAGCCCCAGCATTTT.

The chain is built from TRBV15 and TRBJ2-1; a possible D gene is TRBD2 (5 bases). Trimming took off 5 bases at V and 7 bases at J, with 12 bases between the two ends. This CDR3 region has 13 residues. Germline CDR1 is LNHNV and CDR2 is YYDKDF (reference sequence). CDR3 sequence reads: CATSRGIRNEQFF. The CDR3 nucleotides are TGTGCCACCAGCCGAGGGATTCGGAATGAGCAGTTCTTC.

The CDR3 loop is CASSLGTDSTEAFF. The CDR3 DNA reads as TGTGCCAGCAGCTTAGGGACGGACAGCACTGAAGCTTTCTTT. The chain employs TRBV7-9 and TRBJ1-1; maybe TRBD1 (6 bases). Germline V CDR1 and CDR2: SEHNR, FQNEAQ (reference sequence). Trimming cost V 1 base and J 4 bases, with 10 bases left between them. The CDR3 length is 14 residues.

The sample holds a few counts of this clone. The J gene is TRBJ2-7, the V gene TRBV19, with TRBD1 identical over 8 bases. This CDR3 spans 14 amino acids. CDR1 LNHDA and CDR2 SQIVND come from the germline V gene (reference sequence). V was clipped by 6 bases and J by 6 bases; unmatched bases: 10. CDR3 amino acids: CASSGQGAGGEQYF. CDR3 sequence (DNA): TGTGCCAGTAGCGGGCAGGGGGCCGGGGGCGAGCAGTACTTC.

The chain links TRBV19 to TRBJ2-4; D remains unclear. CDR1 and CDR2 (germline): LNHDA, SQIVND (reference sequence). V was trimmed by 6 bases and J by 0 bases, leaving 9 bases between them. The CDR3 has 14 amino acids. For the CDR3, the DNA is TGTGCCAGTAGGATGAATACAGCCAAAAACATTCAGTACTTC. Its protein product is CASRMNTAKNIQYF.

This chain links TRBV28 with TRBJ1-5; D might be TRBD1 (5 bases). Germline CDR1 is MDHEN and CDR2 is SYDVKM. V lost 3 bases and J 5 bases, leaving 11 bases between the germline ends. The CDR3 has 14 amino acids. CDR3 sequence: CASSFPGGYQPQHF. CDR3 nucleotide sequence: TGTGCCAGCAGTTTCCCTGGGGGGTATCAGCCCCAGCATTTT.

The chain joins TRBV5-1 to TRBJ1-2; 7 positions match TRBD1. Germline lookup yields CDR1 SGHRS and CDR2 YFSETQ. The CDR3 has 15 residues. Trimming took 4 bases from V and 1 from J; bases not matched to a gene: 7. The CDR3: CASSPGQPLNYGYTF. CDR3 coding DNA: TGCGCCAGCAGCCCGGGACAGCCACTTAACTATGGCTACACCTTC.